The clone carrying this T cell receptor beta chain has only a few counts. This entry comes from a study of early T cells in non-severe SARS-CoV-2 infection. CDR3 length: 13 residues. V lost 3 bases, J lost 2 bases, and 5 bases lay in between. CDR1 and CDR2 (germline): LNHDA, SQIVND (reference sequence). From the 5' RACE reads, TCRdb called clonotypes with MiXCR, one entry per CDR3 protein. The sample consists of tens of thousands of distinct CDR3 sequences, roughly 13% of them appearing once. This TCR came from an adult who was a healthcare worker with PCR-confirmed SARS-CoV-2 infection or an uninfected control (not recorded which). Sequencing was done on a sample of whole blood. The V gene is TRBV19, the J gene TRBJ1-5; D gene unclear. CDR3 region: CASSMVGNQPQHF. The CDR3 region has the DNA TGTGCCAGTAGTATGGTGGGCAATCAGCCCCAGCATTTT.